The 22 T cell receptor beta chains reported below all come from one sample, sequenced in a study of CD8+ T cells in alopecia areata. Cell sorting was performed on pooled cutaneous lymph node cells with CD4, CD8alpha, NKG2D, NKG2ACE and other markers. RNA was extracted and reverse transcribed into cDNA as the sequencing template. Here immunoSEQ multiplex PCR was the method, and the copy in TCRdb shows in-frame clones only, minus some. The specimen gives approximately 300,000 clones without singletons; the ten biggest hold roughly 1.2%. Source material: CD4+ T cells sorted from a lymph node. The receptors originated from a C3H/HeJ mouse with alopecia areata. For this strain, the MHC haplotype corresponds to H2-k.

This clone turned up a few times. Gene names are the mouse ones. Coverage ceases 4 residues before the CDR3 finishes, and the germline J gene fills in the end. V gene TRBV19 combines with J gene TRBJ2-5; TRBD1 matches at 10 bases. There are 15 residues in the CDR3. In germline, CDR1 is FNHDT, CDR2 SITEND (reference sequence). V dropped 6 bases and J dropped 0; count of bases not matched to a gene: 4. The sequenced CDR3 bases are TGTGCCAGCACGGGACAGGGGAGGAACCAAGAC. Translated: CASTGQGRNQD. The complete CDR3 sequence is CASTGQGRNQDTQYF.

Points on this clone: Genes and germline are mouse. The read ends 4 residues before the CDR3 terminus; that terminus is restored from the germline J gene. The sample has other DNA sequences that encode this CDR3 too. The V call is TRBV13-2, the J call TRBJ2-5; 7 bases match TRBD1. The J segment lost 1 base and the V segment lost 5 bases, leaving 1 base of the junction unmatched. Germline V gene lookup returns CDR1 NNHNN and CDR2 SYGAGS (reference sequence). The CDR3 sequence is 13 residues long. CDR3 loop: CASGTGDQDTQYF. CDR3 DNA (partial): TGTGCCAGCGGAACAGGGGACCAAGAC.

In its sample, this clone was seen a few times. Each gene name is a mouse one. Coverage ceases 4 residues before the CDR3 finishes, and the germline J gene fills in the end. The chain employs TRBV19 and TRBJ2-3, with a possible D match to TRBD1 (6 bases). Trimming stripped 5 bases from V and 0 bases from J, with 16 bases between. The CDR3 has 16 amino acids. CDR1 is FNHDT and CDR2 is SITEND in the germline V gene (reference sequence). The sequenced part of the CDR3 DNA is TGTGCCAGCAGCCCTCGGGACACATCTAGTGCAGAA. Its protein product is CASSPRDTSSAE. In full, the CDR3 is CASSPRDTSSAETLYF.

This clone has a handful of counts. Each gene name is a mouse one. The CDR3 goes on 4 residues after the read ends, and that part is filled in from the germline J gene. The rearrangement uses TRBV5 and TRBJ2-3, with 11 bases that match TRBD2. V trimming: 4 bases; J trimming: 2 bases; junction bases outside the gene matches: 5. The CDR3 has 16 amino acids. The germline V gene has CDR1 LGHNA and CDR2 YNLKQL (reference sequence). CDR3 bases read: TGTGCCAGCAGCCCTCGGACTGGGGGGAATGCAGAA. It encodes CASSPRTGGNAE. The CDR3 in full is CASSPRTGGNAETLYF.

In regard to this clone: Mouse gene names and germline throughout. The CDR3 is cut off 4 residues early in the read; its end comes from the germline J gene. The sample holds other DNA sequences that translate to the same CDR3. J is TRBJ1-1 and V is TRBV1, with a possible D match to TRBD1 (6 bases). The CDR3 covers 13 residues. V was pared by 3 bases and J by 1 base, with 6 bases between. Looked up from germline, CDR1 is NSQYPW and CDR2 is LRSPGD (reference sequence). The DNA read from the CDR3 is TGCACCTGCAGTGCGACAGGAAACACA. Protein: CTCSATGNT. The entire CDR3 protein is CTCSATGNTEVFF.

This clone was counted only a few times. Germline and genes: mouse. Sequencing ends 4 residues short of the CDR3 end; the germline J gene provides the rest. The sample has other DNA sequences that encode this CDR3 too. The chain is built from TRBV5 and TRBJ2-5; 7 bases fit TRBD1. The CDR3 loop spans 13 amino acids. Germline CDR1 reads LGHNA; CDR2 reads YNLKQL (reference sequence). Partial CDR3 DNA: TGTGCCAGCAGCTCGACAGGGAGGGAC. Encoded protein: CASSSTGRD. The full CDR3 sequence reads CASSSTGRDTQYF.

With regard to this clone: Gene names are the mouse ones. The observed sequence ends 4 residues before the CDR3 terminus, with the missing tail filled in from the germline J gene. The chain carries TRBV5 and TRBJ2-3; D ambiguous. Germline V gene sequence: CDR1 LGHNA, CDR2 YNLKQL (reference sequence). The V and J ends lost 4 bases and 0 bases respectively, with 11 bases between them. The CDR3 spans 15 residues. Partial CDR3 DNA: TGTGCCAGCAGCCCCACAGACCATAGTGCAGAA. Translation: CASSPTDHSAE. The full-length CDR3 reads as CASSPTDHSAETLYF.

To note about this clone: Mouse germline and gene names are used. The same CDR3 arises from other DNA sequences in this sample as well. This chain's CDR3 is CASSMSGGYAEQFF. CDR3 DNA, as far as it was read: TGTGCCAGCAGTATGTCTGGGGGCTATGCT. V is TRBV19 and J is TRBJ2-1; 7 bases are a match to TRBD2. The CDR3 end lies 4 residues beyond the end of the read and is filled in from the germline J gene. CDR3 length equals 14 residues. V lost 2 bases, J lost 3 bases, and 2 bases stayed unmatched. Germline CDR1 FNHDT, CDR2 SITEND (reference sequence).

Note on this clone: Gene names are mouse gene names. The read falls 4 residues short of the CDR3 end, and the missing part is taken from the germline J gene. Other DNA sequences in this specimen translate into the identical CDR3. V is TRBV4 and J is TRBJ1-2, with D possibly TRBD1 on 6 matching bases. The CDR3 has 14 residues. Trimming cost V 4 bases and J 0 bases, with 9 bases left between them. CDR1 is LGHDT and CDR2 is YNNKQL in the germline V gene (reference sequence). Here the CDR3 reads CASSFRGANSDYTF. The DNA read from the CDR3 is TGTGCCAGCAGCTTCAGGGGAGCAAACTCC.

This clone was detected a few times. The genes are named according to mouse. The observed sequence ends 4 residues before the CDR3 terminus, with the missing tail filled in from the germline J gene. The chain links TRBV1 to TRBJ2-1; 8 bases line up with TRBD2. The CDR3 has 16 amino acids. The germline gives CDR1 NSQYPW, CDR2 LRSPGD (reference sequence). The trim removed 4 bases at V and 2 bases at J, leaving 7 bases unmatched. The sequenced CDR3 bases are TGCACCTGCAGTGGCCCTGGGGGGATGGACTATGCT. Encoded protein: CTCSGPGGMDYA. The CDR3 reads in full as CTCSGPGGMDYAEQFF.

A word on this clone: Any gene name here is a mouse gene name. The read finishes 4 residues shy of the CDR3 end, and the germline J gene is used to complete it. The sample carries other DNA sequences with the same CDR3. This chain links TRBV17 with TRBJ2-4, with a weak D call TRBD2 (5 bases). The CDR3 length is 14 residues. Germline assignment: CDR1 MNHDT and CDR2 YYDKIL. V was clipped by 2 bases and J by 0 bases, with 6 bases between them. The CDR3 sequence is CASSRLGSQNTLYF. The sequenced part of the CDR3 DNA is TGTGCTAGCAGTAGACTGGGTAGTCAAAAC.

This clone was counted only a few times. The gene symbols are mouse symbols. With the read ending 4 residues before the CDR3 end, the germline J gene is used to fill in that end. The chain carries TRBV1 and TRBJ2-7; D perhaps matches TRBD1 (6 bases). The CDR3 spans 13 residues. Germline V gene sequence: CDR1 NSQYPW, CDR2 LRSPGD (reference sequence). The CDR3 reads CTCSARDKYEQYF. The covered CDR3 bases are TGCACCTGCAGTGCGCGGGACAAATAT.

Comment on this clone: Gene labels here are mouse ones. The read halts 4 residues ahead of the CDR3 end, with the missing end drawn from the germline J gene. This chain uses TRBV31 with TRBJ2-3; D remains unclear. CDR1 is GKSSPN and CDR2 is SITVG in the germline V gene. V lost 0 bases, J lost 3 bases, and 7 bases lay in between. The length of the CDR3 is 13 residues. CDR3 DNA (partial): TGTGCCTGGAGTCTGGGGTTGGCAGAA. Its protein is CAWSLGLAE. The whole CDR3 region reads CAWSLGLAETLYF.

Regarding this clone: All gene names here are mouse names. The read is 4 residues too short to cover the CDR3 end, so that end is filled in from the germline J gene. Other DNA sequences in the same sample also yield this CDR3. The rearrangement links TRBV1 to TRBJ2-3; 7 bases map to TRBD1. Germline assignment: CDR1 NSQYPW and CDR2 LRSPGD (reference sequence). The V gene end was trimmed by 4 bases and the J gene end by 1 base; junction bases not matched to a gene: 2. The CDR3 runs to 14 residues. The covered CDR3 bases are TGCACCTGCAGTGGGACAGGAGGTGCAGAA. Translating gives CTCSGTGGAE. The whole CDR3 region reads CTCSGTGGAETLYF.

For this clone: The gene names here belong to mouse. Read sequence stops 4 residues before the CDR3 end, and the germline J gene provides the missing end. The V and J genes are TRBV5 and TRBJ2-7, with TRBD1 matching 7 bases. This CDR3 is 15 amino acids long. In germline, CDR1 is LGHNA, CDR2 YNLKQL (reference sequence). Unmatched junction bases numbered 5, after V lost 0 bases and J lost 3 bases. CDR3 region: CASSQDRDRFYEQYF. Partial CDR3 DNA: TGTGCCAGCAGCCAAGATCGGGACAGATTCTAT.

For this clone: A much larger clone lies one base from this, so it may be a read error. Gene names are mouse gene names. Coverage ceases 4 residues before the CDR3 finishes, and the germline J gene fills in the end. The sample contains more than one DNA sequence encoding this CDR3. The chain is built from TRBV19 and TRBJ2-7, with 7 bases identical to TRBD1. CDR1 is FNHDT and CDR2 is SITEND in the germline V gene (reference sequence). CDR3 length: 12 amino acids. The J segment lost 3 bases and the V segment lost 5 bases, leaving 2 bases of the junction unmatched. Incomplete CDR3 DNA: TGTGCCAGCAGCCGGGACAGCTAT. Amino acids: CASSRDSY. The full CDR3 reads CASSRDSYEQYF.

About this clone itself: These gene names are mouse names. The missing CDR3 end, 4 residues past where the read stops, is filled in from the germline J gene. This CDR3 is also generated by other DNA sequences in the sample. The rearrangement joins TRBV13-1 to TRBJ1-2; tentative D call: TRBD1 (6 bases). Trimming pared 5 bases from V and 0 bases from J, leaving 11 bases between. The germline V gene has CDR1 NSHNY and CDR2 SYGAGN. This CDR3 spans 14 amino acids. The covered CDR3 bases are TGTGCCAGCAGCGCCCGACAGGCAAACTCC. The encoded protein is CASSARQANS. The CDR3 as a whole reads CASSARQANSDYTF.

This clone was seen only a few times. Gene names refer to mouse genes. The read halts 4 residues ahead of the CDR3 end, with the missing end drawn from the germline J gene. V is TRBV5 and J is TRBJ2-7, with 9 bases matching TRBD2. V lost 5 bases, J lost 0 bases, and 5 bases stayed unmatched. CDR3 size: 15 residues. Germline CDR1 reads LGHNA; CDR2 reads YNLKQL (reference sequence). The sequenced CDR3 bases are TGTGCCAGCAGCACGACTGGGGGCAGCTCCTAT. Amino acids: CASSTTGGSSY. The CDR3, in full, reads CASSTTGGSSYEQYF.

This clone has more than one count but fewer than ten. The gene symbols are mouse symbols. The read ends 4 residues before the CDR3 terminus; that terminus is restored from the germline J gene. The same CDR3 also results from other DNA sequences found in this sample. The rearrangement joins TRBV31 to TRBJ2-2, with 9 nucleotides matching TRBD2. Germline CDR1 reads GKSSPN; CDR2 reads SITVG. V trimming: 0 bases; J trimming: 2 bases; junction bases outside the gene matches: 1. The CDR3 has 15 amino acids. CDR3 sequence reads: CAWSLGTGNTGQLYF. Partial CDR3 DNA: TGTGCCTGGAGTCTGGGGACTGGGAACACCGGG.

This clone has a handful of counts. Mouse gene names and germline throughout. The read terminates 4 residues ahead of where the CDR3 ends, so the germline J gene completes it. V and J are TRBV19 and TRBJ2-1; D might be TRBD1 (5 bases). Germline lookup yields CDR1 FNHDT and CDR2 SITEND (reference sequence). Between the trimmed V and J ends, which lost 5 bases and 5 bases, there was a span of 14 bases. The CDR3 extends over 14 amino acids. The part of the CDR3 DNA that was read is TGTGCCAGCAGCCCCCCAGGGAAGGATGCT. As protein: CASSPPGKDA. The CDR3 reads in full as CASSPPGKDAEQFF.

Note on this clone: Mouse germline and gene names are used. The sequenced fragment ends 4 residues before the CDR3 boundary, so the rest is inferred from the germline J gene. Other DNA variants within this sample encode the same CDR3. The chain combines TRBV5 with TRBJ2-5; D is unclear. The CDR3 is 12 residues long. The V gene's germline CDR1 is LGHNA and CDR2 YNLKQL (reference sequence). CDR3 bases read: TGTGCCAGCAGCCAAACAGAAGAC. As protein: CASSQTED. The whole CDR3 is CASSQTEDTQYF.

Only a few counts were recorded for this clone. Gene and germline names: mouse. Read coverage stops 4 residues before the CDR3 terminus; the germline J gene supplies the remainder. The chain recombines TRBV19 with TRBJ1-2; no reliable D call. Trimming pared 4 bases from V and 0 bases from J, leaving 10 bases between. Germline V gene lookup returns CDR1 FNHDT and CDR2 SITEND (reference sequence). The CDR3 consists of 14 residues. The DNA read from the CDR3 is TGTGCCAGCAGTCCTCCGACTCCAAACTCC. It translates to CASSPPTPNS. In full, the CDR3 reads CASSPPTPNSDYTF. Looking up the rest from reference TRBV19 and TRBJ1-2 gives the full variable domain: GGIITQTPKFLIGQEGQKLTLKCQQNFNHDTMYWYRQDSGKGLRLIYYSITENDLQKGDLSEGYDASREKKSSFSLTVTSAQKNEMAVFLCASSPPTPNSDYTFGSGTRLLVI.